This TCR beta chain was retrieved from a study of radiotherapy plus CTLA-4 blockade in lung cancer. There are 14 residues in the CDR3. Trimming at V came to 4 bases and at J to 4 bases, leaving 5 bases not matched to a gene. From germline, CDR1 is SGDLS and CDR2 YYNGEE. Study results and limitations: Among reported predictors of response, early blood T cell clone dynamics with interferon-beta performed best. Researchers report tumor-derived TCR clones expanding in blood after radiotherapy plus ipilimumab.

TCRdb's table, derived via immunoSEQ multiplex PCR, lists solely in-frame clones and lacks some. The sample lists nearly 15,000 clones; around 70% were seen once. Chemo-refractory metastatic non-small-cell lung cancer patients underwent focal radiation alongside CTLA-4 blockade with ipilimumab. With regard to this clone: Antigen specificity is unknown.

The receptor comes from a human donor with non-small cell lung cancer whose response to radiotherapy plus ipilimumab could not be evaluated. The rearrangement links TRBV9 to TRBJ2-3, with 8 bases fitting TRBD1. The material was peripheral blood, obtained from a patient treated with radiotherapy plus ipilimumab. The CDR3 DNA is TGTGCCAGCAGCCCACGGACAGGGTCAGATACGCAGTATTTT. Translated: CASSPRTGSDTQYF.